This T cell receptor (beta chain) was found in a study of CD8+CD57+ T cells in acquired aplastic anemia. Study-level results: Lower diversity marked CD8+CD57+ cells in patients, relative to total CD4+ and CD8+ pools. In CD8+ cells, Simpson's diversity showed no significant difference between patients and controls. Patients shared some 30 CD8+ CDR3 sequences with controls.

With regard to this clonotype: What it binds is unknown.

Sequencing was done on patients that had shown CD8+CD57+ cell expansion by flow cytometry. There were no patients without severe acquired aplastic anemia. Researchers report that bead enrichment of CD8+CD57+ cells delivered a mean 1.6 ug DNA. Both TCR beta VDJ combination and CDR3 sequence profiling were carried out. Genomic DNA was the template for this profiling. One entry per CDR3 protein, called by TCRdb with MiXCR from the reads. The sample carries 15,000 to 25,000 distinct CDR3 sequences, around 40% recorded once. The specimen was CD8+CD57+ T cells sorted from PBMCs. The subset was: bead-enriched CD8+CD57+ effector memory T cells from SAA patients. The source is a human donor with aplastic anemia.

The CDR3 here is CASSPDGTSGSVETQYF. CDR3 DNA: TGCGCCAGCAGCCCAGATGGGACTAGCGGGAGTGTGGAGACCCAGTACTTC. The chain has TRBV4-1 and TRBJ2-5, with 14 bases aligning to TRBD2. From germline, CDR1 is MGHRA and CDR2 YSYEKL. Losses at the gene ends were 4 bases for V and 5 bases for J; bases not matched to a gene: 9. This CDR3 has 17 residues.